The clone carrying this T cell receptor beta chain was seen at least ten times. Its antigen is unidentified. This sample stems from a study of T cells in Graves' hyperthyroidism and ophthalmopathy. Overall study results and limits: Most expanded thyroid clonotypes above 0.001 also appeared in blood.

Authors of the study amplified TCR beta CDR3 regions from RNA transcripts. TCR CDR3 regions were first amplified by RT-PCR with HTBI primers. TCRdb reanalysed the multiplex PCR reads using MiXCR and keeps one entry per CDR3 protein. Here the sample spans about 350,000 distinct CDR3 sequences, about 15% being singletons. Sampled blood dates from first hyperthyroidism diagnosis, and it precedes any ophthalmopathy symptoms. The receptor was derived from a woman between 25 and 40 years old with Graves' hyperthyroidism that later progressed to Graves' ophthalmopathy. Source material: blood.

CDR3 amino acids: CASSYIDRLAQTSYEQYF. The DNA for the CDR3 is TGTGCCAGCAGCTATATAGACAGACTAGCCCAGACCTCCTACGAGCAGTACTTC. This rearrangement joins TRBV12-3 or TRBV12-4 to TRBJ2-7; TRBD2 matches at 7 bases. The CDR3 spans 18 residues. V trimming: 6 bases; J trimming: 0 bases; junction bases outside the gene matches: 17.